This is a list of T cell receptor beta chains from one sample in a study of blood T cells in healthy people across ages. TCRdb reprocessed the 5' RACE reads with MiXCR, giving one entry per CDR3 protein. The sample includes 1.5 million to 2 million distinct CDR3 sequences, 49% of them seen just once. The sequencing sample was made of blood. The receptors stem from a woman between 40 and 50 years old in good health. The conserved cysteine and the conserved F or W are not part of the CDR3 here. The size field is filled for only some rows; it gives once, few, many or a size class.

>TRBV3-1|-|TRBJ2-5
ASSQDQSAETQY
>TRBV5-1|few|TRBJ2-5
ASSVDIRETQY
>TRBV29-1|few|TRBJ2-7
SVARGLGDEQY
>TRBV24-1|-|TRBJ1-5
ATSVGINQPQH
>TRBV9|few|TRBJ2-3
ASSVEIAGGSDTQY
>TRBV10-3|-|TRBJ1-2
AISEVAGGTYGYT
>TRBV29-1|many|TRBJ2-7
SVIAGATYEQY
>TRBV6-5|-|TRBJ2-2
ASSYPGDWGTGELF
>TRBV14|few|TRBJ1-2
ASSHPIVRSRDRLYYGYT
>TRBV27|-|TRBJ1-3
ASSRFAPGTTGNTIY
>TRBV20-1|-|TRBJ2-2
SARALDRGFTGELF
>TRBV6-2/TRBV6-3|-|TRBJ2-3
ASIDRGADTQY
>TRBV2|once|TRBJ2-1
ASCDQRGAIYNEQF
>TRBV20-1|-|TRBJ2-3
SALNAYYPDTQY
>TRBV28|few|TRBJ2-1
ASSVAGEEQF
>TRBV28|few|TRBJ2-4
ASSLSGLGNIQY
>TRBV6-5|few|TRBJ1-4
ASRQADRGLEKLF
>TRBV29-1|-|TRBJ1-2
SMDSDYGYT
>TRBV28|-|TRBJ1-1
ASSLPHRKAF
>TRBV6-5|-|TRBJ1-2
ASSYSRGGLYGYT
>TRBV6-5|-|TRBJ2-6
ASSYGTTPSGANVLT
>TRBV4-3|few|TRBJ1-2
ASSHPGQGTGYGYT
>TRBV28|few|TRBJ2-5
ASGLDRGPETQY
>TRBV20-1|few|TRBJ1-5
SATPRVVVGSQPQH
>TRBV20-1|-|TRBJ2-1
SAPSVADHNNEQF
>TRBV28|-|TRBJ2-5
ASSLGRGIQSYNEQY
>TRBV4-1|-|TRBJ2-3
ASSQGPARTDTQY
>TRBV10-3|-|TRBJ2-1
AARGGRSYNEQF
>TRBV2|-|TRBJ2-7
ASMGWAIEQY
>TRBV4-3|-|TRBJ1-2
ASSQDDRNPYGYT
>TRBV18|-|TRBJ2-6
ASSPRWQKNSGANVPT
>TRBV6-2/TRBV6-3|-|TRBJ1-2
ASSYSRDRKSYGYT
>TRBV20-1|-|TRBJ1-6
SARDWGASYNSPLH
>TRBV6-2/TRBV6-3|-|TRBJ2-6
VSTNRGSGANVLT
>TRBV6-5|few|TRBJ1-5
ASSRQTGSNQPQH
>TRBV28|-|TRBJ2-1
ASSYNSGGSYNEQF
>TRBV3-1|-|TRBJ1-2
ASSPRDSPNYGYT